This T cell receptor (beta chain) was recorded in a study of Ad26.COV2.S vaccination and SARS-CoV-2 variants. About the research overall: A COV1001 Ad26.COV2.S trial-arm participant provided the sample. Administration of Ad26.COV2.S was intramuscular, either once or twice 56 days apart.

The germline CDR1 and CDR2 sequences are LNHDA and SQIVND (reference sequence). V lost 7 bases, J lost 8 bases, and 24 bases lay in between. The CDR3 is made up of 17 amino acids. This clone was detected once. Profiling relied on immunoSEQ multiplex PCR, and the TCRdb table lists in-frame clones only, not all of them. The table lists over 400,000 clones, about 90% of them singletons. Treatment of the sample: around 19 received Ad26.COV2.S at low or high dose, single or two shots; roughly five received placebo; per-sample allocation not given. After the first vaccine or placebo injection, samples were drawn on day 63.

The rearrangement links TRBV19 to TRBJ1-6; TRBD1 is a possible D gene (6 bases). The sequenced sample was peripheral blood, obtained in a trial of Ad26.COV2.S vaccine versus placebo. The origin of this receptor is a person between 18 and 60 years old who received the Ad26.COV2.S COVID-19 vaccine or a placebo. The CDR3 sequence is CASTPTFQGIEDSPLHF. The CDR3, as DNA: TGTGCCAGTACCCCCACCTTCCAGGGGATTGAGGATTCACCCCTCCACTTT.